These 32 T cell receptor beta chains were sequenced from one sample in a study of early T cells in non-severe SARS-CoV-2 infection. TCRdb re-analysed the 5' RACE reads in MiXCR, keeping a single row per CDR3 protein. The table has 45,000 to 50,000 distinct CDR3 sequences, under 7% seen once. The sequencing used whole blood, collected at baseline. The receptors stem from an adult who was a healthcare worker with PCR-confirmed SARS-CoV-2 infection or an uninfected control (not recorded which).

In its sample, this clonotype ranks as medium-sized. The chain is built from TRBV6-4 and TRBJ2-3, with 10 nucleotides matching TRBD2. The CDR3 has 14 amino acids. The V and J ends lost 5 bases and 1 base, in that order; junction bases with no gene match: 0. Germline CDR1 reads MRHNA; CDR2 reads SNTAGT. The chain's CDR3 is CASSLAGGTDTQYF. For the CDR3, the DNA is TGTGCCAGCAGTCTAGCGGGGGGCACAGATACGCAGTATTTT.

This clonotype came up many times. The chain has TRBV5-1 and TRBJ1-4; no reliable D call. With 3 bases removed from V and 5 bases from J, the gap between germline ends came to 8 bases. The CDR3 extends over 13 amino acids. Germline values: CDR1 SGHRS, CDR2 YFSETQ. CDR3: CASSSEPNEKLFF. CDR3 in DNA: TGCGCCAGCAGCTCCGAACCAAATGAAAAACTGTTTTTT.

This clonotype was counted only a few times. The chain uses TRBV15 and TRBJ1-1; 10 bases align to TRBD1. The CDR3 length is 12 residues. Looked up from germline, CDR1 is LNHNV and CDR2 is YYDKDF (reference sequence). V lost 4 bases to trimming and J lost 10 bases; unmatched junction nucleotides: 3. CDR3 DNA: TGTGCCACCAGCAACGGGGACAGGGGAGCTTTCTTT. Translated, it gives CATSNGDRGAFF.

V is TRBV5-1 and J is TRBJ1-1; D is unresolved. This CDR3 comprises 14 residues. Germline V gene data show CDR1 as SGHRS and CDR2 as YFSETQ. Trimming shortened V by 2 bases and J by 4 bases, and 12 bases separated the two germline ends. The CDR3 region has the DNA TGCGCCAGCAGCTTCAAGGCGGACGGCACTGAAGCTTTCTTT. Its protein product is CASSFKADGTEAFF.

This clonotype showed up just a few times. V and J are TRBV28 and TRBJ1-5; D is perhaps TRBD1 (6 bases). The germline V gene encodes CDR1 MDHEN and CDR2 SYDVKM. The length of the CDR3 is 16 residues. Trimming cost V 6 bases and J 0 bases, with 15 bases left between them. This CDR3 is CASRGQAVNSNQPQHF. For the CDR3, the DNA is TGTGCCAGCAGGGGACAAGCGGTTAATAGCAATCAGCCCCAGCATTTT.

This clonotype was counted ten times or more. The chain is built from TRBV18 and TRBJ1-3; D remains ambiguous. With 3 bases removed from V and 0 bases from J, the gap between germline ends came to 12 bases. Germline CDR1 reads KGHSH; CDR2 reads LQKENI. The CDR3 sequence is 16 residues long. The CDR3 spells CASSPGGDVSGNTIYF. DNA of the CDR3: TGTGCCAGCTCACCGGGCGGAGACGTCTCTGGAAACACCATATATTTT.

This clonotype was seen at least ten times. This rearrangement joins TRBV6-1 to TRBJ2-3; 7 bases are shared with TRBD1. After removal of 1 base from V and 3 bases from J, the junction contained 4 bases not matched to a gene. The CDR3 contains 15 residues. Germline V gene lookup returns CDR1 MNHNS and CDR2 SASEGT. CDR3 loop: CASSEGRGLTDTQYF. DNA for the CDR3: TGTGCCAGCAGTGAAGGCAGGGGGTTGACAGATACGCAGTATTTT.

This clonotype was detected a few times. The chain links TRBV7-9 to TRBJ1-2, with D possibly matching TRBD1 (5 bases). V was cut by 5 bases and J by 7 bases, with 11 bases left in between. CDR1 and CDR2 from the germline V gene are SEHNR and FQNEAQ (reference sequence). The CDR3 sequence is 12 residues long. DNA of the CDR3: TGTGCCAGCAGCAGCGGGACGATTGGCTACACCTTC. It translates to CASSSGTIGYTF.

This clonotype was detected many times. V is TRBV6-4 and J is TRBJ2-6; tentative D call: TRBD1 (5 bases). Trimming stripped 3 bases from V and 3 bases from J, with 6 bases between. The V gene's germline CDR1 is MRHNA and CDR2 SNTAGT. The length of the CDR3 is 14 residues. The CDR3 loop reads CASSEGRGANVLTF. CDR3 sequence (DNA): TGTGCCAGCAGTGAGGGGCGTGGGGCCAACGTCCTGACTTTC.

This clonotype appeared many times. The genes are TRBV11-2 and TRBJ2-2, with D perhaps matching TRBD1 or TRBD2 (5 bases each). Trimming took off 2 bases at V and 6 bases at J, with 16 bases between the two ends. Germline CDR1 and CDR2: SGHAT and FQNNGV. This CDR3 has 16 amino acids. This CDR3 reads CASSLRGSILAGELFF. For the CDR3, the DNA is TGTGCCAGCAGCTTACGGGGCAGCATCCTCGCCGGGGAGCTGTTTTTT.

The chain employs TRBV10-3 and TRBJ2-3; the match to TRBD1 covers 7 bases. Germline V gene lookup returns CDR1 ENHRY and CDR2 SYGVKD. V gave up 5 bases and J gave up 1 base; unmatched junction bases: 3. CDR3 length: 14 amino acids. The CDR3 spells CAISIDRGTDTQYF. Written as DNA, the CDR3 is TGTGCCATCAGTATCGACAGGGGCACAGATACGCAGTATTTT.

Of note for this clonotype: Possible read error: a much larger clone is one base away. The V gene is TRBV20-1, the J gene TRBJ2-3, with D maybe TRBD2 (5 bases). Germline CDR1 and CDR2: DFQATT and SNEGSKA (reference sequence). The CDR3 covers 12 residues. The CDR3 protein is CSAEGGTDTRYF. The DNA of the CDR3 is TGCAGTGCCGAAGGAGGCACAGATACGCGGTATTTT.

This clonotype has ten or more counts. V is TRBV29-1 and J is TRBJ2-1, with D unresolved. V gave up 3 bases and J gave up 6 bases, with 12 bases separating them. CDR1 is SQVTM, CDR2 ANQGSEA, per germline. This CDR3 is 13 amino acids long. This CDR3 is CSVEEGLGNEQFF. CDR3 nucleotide sequence: TGCAGCGTTGAGGAAGGTTTAGGCAATGAGCAGTTCTTC.

The rearrangement uses TRBV5-1 and TRBJ1-1; possible D gene TRBD1, 5 bases. CDR1 and CDR2 (germline): SGHRS, YFSETQ. V shed 3 bases and J shed 1 base, with 10 bases lying between them. The CDR3 spans 14 residues. CDR3 sequence reads: CASSSWDGNTEAFF. CDR3 nucleotide sequence: TGCGCCAGCAGCTCGTGGGACGGGAACACTGAAGCTTTCTTT.

This clonotype was recorded a few times. This rearrangement joins TRBV19 to TRBJ2-7, with D tentatively TRBD2 (7 bases). The CDR3 is 17 amino acids. Germline assignment: CDR1 LNHDA and CDR2 SQIVND (reference sequence). Trimming left V 4 bases short and J 0 bases short, with 19 bases between. CDR3: CASSTSSAGAYSYEQYF. DNA of the CDR3: TGTGCCAGTAGTACCAGTTCCGCGGGGGCTTACTCCTACGAGCAGTACTTC.

This chain joins TRBV2 and TRBJ1-1; TRBD1 matches 9 bases. Germline lookup yields CDR1 SNHLY and CDR2 FYNNEI. V was clipped by 5 bases and J by 4 bases; unmatched bases: 2. The CDR3 contains 13 residues. In DNA, the CDR3 is TGTGCCAGCAGTCGGGACAGGGCCACTGAAGCTTTCTTT. Its protein is CASSRDRATEAFF.

The CDR3 protein is CASRSTGTGESYEQYF. The CDR3 nucleotides are TGTGCCAGCAGGTCCACCGGGACAGGGGAGTCCTACGAGCAGTACTTC. The chain recombines TRBV6-2 or TRBV6-3 with TRBJ2-7; 10 bases are a match to TRBD1. Germline V gives CDR1 MNHEY, CDR2 SVGEGT. V was clipped by 6 bases and J by 1 base; unmatched bases: 9. The CDR3 extends over 16 amino acids.

This clonotype was detected ten times or more. Here the CDR3 reads CASSPSGKYEQFF. CDR3 nucleotides: TGTGCCAGCAGCCCTAGCGGGAAGTACGAGCAGTTCTTC. The J gene is TRBJ2-1, the V gene TRBV7-6; TRBD2 agrees at 9 bases. CDR1 SGHVS and CDR2 FNYEAQ come from the germline V gene. After removal of 5 bases from V and 10 bases from J, the junction contained 6 bases not matched to a gene. This CDR3 is 13 amino acids long.

The V gene is TRBV9, the J gene TRBJ2-3; D ambiguous. Germline V lookup: CDR1 SGDLS, CDR2 YYNGEE. The CDR3 consists of 12 residues. V gave up 4 bases and J gave up 1 base, with 4 bases separating them. The CDR3 DNA reads TGTGCCAGCAGCTTCGGCACAGATACGCAGTATTTT. Its translation is CASSFGTDTQYF.

This clonotype was counted at least ten times. This sequence joins TRBV7-2 and TRBJ1-1; D is uncertain. The CDR3 is 12 amino acids. V lost 0 bases, J lost 7 bases, and 6 bases lay in between. The germline V gene has CDR1 SGHTA and CDR2 FQGNSA. CDR3 loop: CASSLAGLEAFF. The DNA of the CDR3 is TGTGCCAGCAGCTTAGCTGGGCTTGAAGCTTTCTTT.

This clonotype showed up many times. The V and J genes are TRBV6-6 and TRBJ2-3; tentatively, D is TRBD1 or TRBD2 (5 bases each). There are 15 residues in the CDR3. Trimming took 2 bases from V and 4 from J, leaving 13 bases between them. CDR1 and CDR2 from the germline V gene are MNHNY and SVGAGI (reference sequence). CDR3 nucleotides: TGTGCCAGCAGTTACATGGGGGAACCAGCAGATACGCAGTATTTT. Protein product: CASSYMGEPADTQYF.

This clonotype occurred many times. The rearrangement joins TRBV19 to TRBJ2-1; D is unclear. The CDR3 runs to 12 residues. Between the trimmed V and J ends, which lost 3 bases and 15 bases, there was a span of 15 bases. CDR1 is LNHDA, CDR2 SQIVND, per germline (reference sequence). Written as DNA, the CDR3 is TGTGCCAGTAGTATTGTGGACGGGCGGCCGTTCTTC. This gives the protein CASSIVDGRPFF.

A few counts support this clonotype. The chain recombines TRBV3-1 with TRBJ2-6; either TRBD1 or TRBD2 may supply D (5 bases each). CDR3 length: 15 amino acids. Looked up from germline, CDR1 is LGHDT and CDR2 is YNNKEL (reference sequence). The V end was cut by 4 bases, the J end by 4 bases, with 11 bases between. The CDR3 reads CASSPPGDGANVLTF. The CDR3 DNA reads as TGTGCCAGCAGCCCCCCCGGGGACGGGGCCAACGTCCTGACTTTC.

This clonotype was counted at least ten times. The chain is built from TRBV27 and TRBJ2-1; D unresolved. The germline CDR1 and CDR2 sequences are MNHEY and SMNVEV (reference sequence). V dropped 4 bases and J dropped 6 bases, with 10 bases sitting between them. The CDR3 is 13 amino acids. The CDR3 DNA is TGTGCCAGCAGTTCGGCACGACTCAATGAGCAGTTCTTC. Translation gives CASSSARLNEQFF.

In this sample, this clonotype turned up many times. V usage is TRBV2 and J usage is TRBJ1-5; no reliable D call. Between the trimmed V and J ends, which lost 6 bases and 4 bases, there was a span of 7 bases. This CDR3 is 12 amino acids long. Per germline, CDR1 SNHLY and CDR2 FYNNEI. The CDR3 sequence is CASSGQNQPQHF. CDR3 DNA: TGTGCCAGCAGCGGCCAGAATCAGCCCCAGCATTTT.

The chain is built from TRBV29-1 and TRBJ1-6; 7 positions match TRBD1. The trim removed 5 bases at V and 6 bases at J, leaving 7 bases unmatched. CDR3 length: 14 residues. The germline gives CDR1 SQVTM, CDR2 ANQGSEA. CDR3: CSVRPGGGNSPLHF. The CDR3 nucleotides are TGCAGCGTTCGACCAGGGGGGGGTAATTCACCCCTCCACTTT.

This clonotype was found many times. This chain uses TRBV5-6 with TRBJ1-2, with D perhaps TRBD1 (6 bases). The length of the CDR3 is 13 residues. Germline-derived CDR1 and CDR2 are SGHDT and YYEEEE. Trimming took 1 base from V and 8 from J, leaving 12 bases between them. The CDR3 sequence: CASSLRGARGYTF. In DNA form, the CDR3 reads TGTGCCAGCAGCTTGAGGGGGGCGCGCGGCTACACCTTC.

This chain links TRBV2 with TRBJ2-7; maybe TRBD1 (6 bases). V was pared by 3 bases and J by 0 bases, with 9 bases between. CDR1 and CDR2 from the germline V gene are SNHLY and FYNNEI. The CDR3 totals 14 residues. The CDR3 here is CASSDQGSSYEQYF. The DNA for the CDR3 is TGTGCCAGCAGTGACCAGGGGAGCTCCTACGAGCAGTACTTC.

This clonotype turned up a few times. The chain couples TRBV5-1 to TRBJ2-7, with D uncertain. With 0 bases removed from V and 2 bases from J, the gap between germline ends came to 6 bases. The CDR3 is 13 amino acids. In germline, CDR1 is SGHRS, CDR2 YFSETQ. CDR3 sequence (DNA): TGCGCCAGCAGCTTGGGGATGCCCTACGAGCAGTACTTC. It codes for CASSLGMPYEQYF.

This clonotype was picked up many times. This rearrangement joins TRBV20-1 to TRBJ2-5; D unresolved. CDR3 size: 13 residues. Trimming cost V 6 bases and J 3 bases, with 14 bases left between them. Germline-derived CDR1 and CDR2 are DFQATT and SNEGSKA (reference sequence). CDR3 sequence (DNA): TGCAGTGCCGTAGTCGGCAGAAAAGAGACCCAGTACTTC. Translated, it gives CSAVVGRKETQYF.

This clonotype occurred a few times. The chain recombines TRBV7-2 with TRBJ1-1; D gene uncertain. CDR3 size: 14 residues. The germline V gene has CDR1 SGHTA and CDR2 FQGNSA. V lost 5 bases and J lost 10, with 20 bases in between. The CDR3 nucleotides read TGTGCCAGCAGCCCCGAACCGGGCTCCTCCCGAGCTTTCTTT. This sequence encodes CASSPEPGSSRAFF.

This chain uses TRBV10-3 with TRBJ1-2, with D perhaps TRBD1 (6 bases). Trimming cost V 9 bases and J 0 bases, with 11 bases left between them. The CDR3 loop spans 13 amino acids. Germline values: CDR1 ENHRY, CDR2 SYGVKD. The CDR3 loop reads CAITDSPNYGYTF. For the CDR3, the DNA is TGTGCCATAACGGACAGCCCTAACTATGGCTACACCTTC.